A single sample is the source of the 14 T cell receptor beta chains below, sequenced in a study of T cells in Graves' hyperthyroidism and ophthalmopathy. Regions amplified from RNA transcripts were the TCR beta CDR3 regions. Carried out on the TCR CDR3, a first-round RT-PCR used the HTBI primer set. A single record per CDR3 protein comes from TCRdb applying MiXCR to the multiplex PCR reads. Found here are a few hundred thousand distinct CDR3 sequences, roughly an eighth of them singletons; the top ten hold 5.3%. Sequenced input: blood. These receptors all stem from a woman under 30 with Graves' hyperthyroidism.

This rearrangement joins TRBV13 to TRBJ2-1; 9 bases agree with TRBD1. The CDR3 has 15 residues. CDR1 is PRHDT, CDR2 FYEKMQ, per germline (reference sequence). With V trimmed by 4 bases and J by 2 bases, 3 bases remained unmatched. CDR3 region: CASSSRDRAYNEQFF. The CDR3 region has the DNA TGTGCCAGCAGCTCCCGGGACAGGGCCTACAATGAGCAGTTCTTC. Full variable domain (outside the CDR3, taken from reference TRBV13 and TRBJ2-1): AAGVIQSPRHLIKEKRETATLKCYPIPRHDTVYWYQQGPGQDPQFLISFYEKMQSDKGSIPDRFSAQQFSDYHSELNMSSLELGDSALYFCASSSRDRAYNEQFFGPGTRLTVL.

This clonotype occurred a few times. The J gene is TRBJ1-3, the V gene TRBV6-2 or TRBV6-3, with D hard to call. The CDR3 is made up of 15 amino acids. CDR1 is MNHEY, CDR2 SVGEGT, per germline. The germline V and J ends were trimmed by 0 bases and 0 bases, with 6 bases remaining between them. In nucleotides, the CDR3 is TGTGCCAGCAGTTACTCGACGGGCTCTGGAAACACCATATATTTT. Amino acid sequence: CASSYSTGSGNTIYF.

The rearrangement uses TRBV30 and TRBJ1-4; 7 bases fit TRBD1. CDR3 length: 16 residues. Germline V gives CDR1 GTSNPN, CDR2 SVGIG (reference sequence). The V and J ends lost 3 bases and 8 bases, in that order; junction bases with no gene match: 15. CDR3 bases: TGTGCCTGGAGGACAGGGCGCGTCCCGCTGCAAGAAAAACTGTTTTTT. It is translated as CAWRTGRVPLQEKLFF. Together with reference TRBV30 and TRBJ1-4, the CDR3 gives the full variable domain: SQTIHQWPATLVQPVGSPLSLECTVEGTSNPNLYWYRQAAGRGLQLLFYSVGIGQISSEVPQNLSASRPQDRQFILSSKKLLLSDSGFYLCAWRTGRVPLQEKLFFGSGTQLSVL.

This clonotype was observed at least ten times. This chain uses TRBV27 with TRBJ2-1; no clear D gene. V gave up 0 bases and J gave up 4 bases, with 13 bases separating them. The CDR3 length is 16 residues. In germline, CDR1 is MNHEY, CDR2 SMNVEV (reference sequence). The CDR3 DNA sequence: TGTGCCAGCAGTTTATCGGGCCTTGAGGCGTACAATGAGCAGTTCTTC. Amino acids: CASSLSGLEAYNEQFF.

This chain joins TRBV10-1 and TRBJ2-1; the match to TRBD2 covers 10 bases. The DNA matches TRBJ2-7 better at its end, which makes the J call doubtful. The CDR3 is 18 residues long. Germline-derived CDR1 and CDR2 are WNHNN and SYGVQD (reference sequence). The CDR3 spells CARGRGLLAGALRNEQYF. CDR3 in DNA: TGCGCCAGAGGAAGGGGGTTGCTAGCGGGAGCTCTCCGCAATGAGCAGTACTTC.

At least ten counts were recorded for this clonotype. The V call is TRBV3-1, the J call TRBJ1-2; weak D call: TRBD1 (5 bases). V gave up 0 bases and J gave up 4 bases, with 12 bases separating them. There are 15 residues in the CDR3. The V gene's germline CDR1 is LGHDT and CDR2 YNNKEL (reference sequence). Here the CDR3 DNA reads TGTGCCAGCAGCCAAGAGGCAGGGAGAGCCTATGGCTACACCTTC. Translation gives CASSQEAGRAYGYTF.

The genes are TRBV28 and TRBJ1-6; maybe TRBD1 (5 bases). The CDR3 loop spans 19 amino acids. The V gene lost 11 bases and the J gene lost 0 bases, with 26 bases spanning the gap. Germline V gene data show CDR1 as MDHEN and CDR2 as SYDVKM. CDR3 sequence reads: CAGIISGTAESSYNSPLHF. The CDR3 DNA follows: TGTGCCGGCATTATTTCCGGGACCGCCGAGAGCTCCTATAATTCACCCCTCCACTTT.

The chain uses TRBV24-1 and TRBJ1-3; D gene ambiguous. From germline, CDR1 is KGHDR and CDR2 SFDVKD. The CDR3 is 15 residues long. V lost 9 bases and J 4 bases, leaving 18 bases between the germline ends. CDR3 coding DNA: TGTGCCACCGAAGGGAGCGGAATGTTCGGAAACACCATATATTTT. It encodes CATEGSGMFGNTIYF.

This clonotype was detected ten times or more. The rearrangement joins TRBV2 to TRBJ1-5, with a weak D call TRBD1 (6 bases). This CDR3 has 12 residues. Germline V gene sequence: CDR1 SNHLY, CDR2 FYNNEI. Trimming removed 10 bases at V and 3 bases at J, with 10 bases between. The CDR3 protein is CAIGQPNQPQHF. CDR3 bases: TGTGCCATCGGACAGCCCAATCAGCCCCAGCATTTT.

The chain combines TRBV7-9 with TRBJ2-7; 14 nucleotides align to TRBD2. J gave up 2 bases and V 5 bases, and 8 bases lay outside the gene matches. The CDR3 spans 17 residues. The germline V gene encodes CDR1 SEHNR and CDR2 FQNEAQ (reference sequence). This CDR3 reads CASSPRGLAGGPYEQYF. The DNA for the CDR3 is TGTGCCAGCAGCCCGAGAGGACTAGCGGGAGGTCCCTACGAGCAGTACTTC.

This clonotype has a handful of counts. The V and J genes are TRBV15 and TRBJ2-7, with D perhaps matching TRBD2 (6 bases). Germline CDR1 reads LNHNV; CDR2 reads YYDKDF (reference sequence). Trimming left V 0 bases short and J 5 bases short, with 20 bases between. This CDR3 is 17 amino acids long. The CDR3 spells CATSRDRIGSRDHEQYF. The DNA of the CDR3 is TGTGCCACCAGCAGAGATCGAATCGGGAGTAGAGACCACGAGCAGTACTTC. The whole variable domain, filled in from reference TRBV15 and TRBJ2-7, reads DAMVIQNPRYQVTQFGKPVTLSCSQTLNHNVMYWYQQKSSQAPKLLFHYYDKDFNNEADTPDNFQSRRPNTSFCFLDIRSPGLGDTAMYLCATSRDRIGSRDHEQYFGPGTRLTVT.

In its sample, this clonotype was seen many times. J is TRBJ2-7 and V is TRBV20-1; the D call may be TRBD1 or TRBD2 (5 bases each). The CDR3 has 13 residues. Germline CDR1 DFQATT, CDR2 SNEGSKA (reference sequence). Trimming shortened V by 1 base and J by 4 bases, and 11 bases separated the two germline ends. The CDR3 here is CSARVGGAYEQYF. The CDR3, as DNA: TGCAGTGCTAGAGTTGGGGGAGCTTACGAGCAGTACTTC.

This chain links TRBV7-2 with TRBJ2-1; D perhaps matches TRBD1 (5 bases). Trimming shortened V by 2 bases and J by 5 bases, and 10 bases separated the two germline ends. Germline loops: CDR1 SGHTA, CDR2 FQGNSA. CDR3 length equals 14 residues. Here the CDR3 DNA reads TGTGCCAGCAGCTTAAACAGGCAGGACAATGAGCAGTTCTTC. Translating it yields CASSLNRQDNEQFF.

The chain couples TRBV20-1 to TRBJ2-7; TRBD1 agrees at 8 bases. This CDR3 is 15 amino acids long. Germline CDR1 is DFQATT and CDR2 is SNEGSKA (reference sequence). This CDR3 is CSVGQGAPTFYEQYF. Here the CDR3 DNA reads TGCAGCGTCGGCCAGGGGGCGCCGACCTTCTACGAGCAGTACTTC.